This passage covers 16 T cell receptor beta chains from one sample sequenced in a study of shared clonotypes between healthy human individuals. Libraries were prepared by immunoSEQ multiplex PCR; TCRdb keeps only in-frame clonotypes and omits some of them. The data hold about 2.5 million clones, with 85% to 95% observed a single time. The specimen sequenced was naive CD4+ T cells from PBMCs. Subset meaning: CD45RA+ positively selected. Receptors were obtained from a man aged 18 to 30 in good health. Some clones in this sample may be carry-over from other donors' samples.

On this clone: Other nucleotide sequences from this sample produce the same CDR3. The CDR3 DNA reads TGTGCCTGGAGTGTCGGGCAGCCCCAGCATTTT. It encodes CAWSVGQPQHF. V is TRBV30 and J is TRBJ1-5, with D unresolved. This CDR3 has 11 residues. Trimming removed 0 bases from V and 7 bases from J, with 4 bases in between. The germline gives CDR1 GTSNPN, CDR2 SVGIG (reference sequence).

The V call is TRBV5-1, the J call TRBJ2-2; 8 bases are a match to TRBD2. J was trimmed by 0 bases and V by 3 bases; bases with no gene match: 1. Germline V CDR1 and CDR2: SGHRS, YFSETQ. The CDR3 runs 15 residues. The CDR3 DNA reads TGCGCCAGCAGCTCTAGCGGGCCGAACACCGGGGAGCTGTTTTTT. It encodes CASSSSGPNTGELFF.

This sequence joins TRBV2 and TRBJ1-5; 10 bases are a match to TRBD1. The length of the CDR3 is 16 residues. V lost 5 bases and J lost 4; bases outside the gene matches: 8. CDR1 and CDR2 (germline): SNHLY, FYNNEI. DNA of the CDR3: TGTGCCAGCAGTCCCCGACGGGACAGGGGAAATCAGCCCCAGCATTTT. Protein product: CASSPRRDRGNQPQHF. The full variable domain, completed using reference TRBV2 and TRBJ1-5, is EPEVTQTPSHQVTQMGQEVILRCVPISNHLYFYWYRQILGQKVEFLVSFYNNEISEKSEIFDDQFSVERPDGSNFTLKIRSTKLEDSAMYFCASSPRRDRGNQPQHFGDGTRLSIL.

About this clone: This sample also contains other DNA sequences that code for the same CDR3. The chain couples TRBV5-1 to TRBJ1-3; no definite D call. CDR3 length: 15 residues. V was pared by 2 bases and J by 2 bases, with 11 bases between. Germline V lookup: CDR1 SGHRS, CDR2 YFSETQ. The CDR3 reads CASSLGPKTGNTIYF. CDR3 nucleotides: TGCGCCAGCAGCTTAGGGCCGAAGACTGGAAACACCATATATTTT. Full variable domain (rest looked up from reference TRBV5-1 and TRBJ1-3): KAGVTQTPRYLIKTRGQQVTLSCSPISGHRSVSWYQQTPGQGLQFLFEYFSETQRNKGNFPGRFSGRQFSNSRSEMNVSTLELGDSALYLCASSLGPKTGNTIYFGEGSWLTVV.

The V gene is TRBV2, the J gene TRBJ2-6, with 9 bases aligning to TRBD2. V shed 6 bases, J shed 0 bases, and the junction held 9 bases outside the gene matches. The CDR3 contains 18 residues. CDR1 and CDR2 (germline): SNHLY, FYNNEI. CDR3 amino acids: CASSRLLAGNSGANVLTF. The CDR3 nucleotides are TGTGCCAGCAGCCGTCTACTAGCGGGCAACTCTGGGGCCAACGTCCTGACTTTC.

The chain couples TRBV30 to TRBJ1-1; TRBD1 agrees at 7 bases. The CDR3 is 13 amino acids. The germline gives CDR1 GTSNPN, CDR2 SVGIG (reference sequence). V shed 8 bases and J 1 base; nucleotides not matched to a gene: 7. The CDR3 DNA follows: TGTGCCGGAGGAAGACAGGGGAACACTGAAGCTTTCTTT. This gives the protein CAGGRQGNTEAFF.

For this clone: The sample carries other DNA sequences with the same CDR3. The DNA for the CDR3 is TGTGCCTGGAGTGTATGGGGCAATGAGCAGTTCTTC. Translation: CAWSVWGNEQFF. The genes are TRBV30 and TRBJ2-1; no clear D. V dropped 0 bases and J dropped 6 bases, with 6 bases sitting between them. This CDR3 contains 12 residues. The germline V gene has CDR1 GTSNPN and CDR2 SVGIG (reference sequence).

This clone was observed a single time. The gene calls are TRBV11-2 and TRBJ1-6; D not resolved. The CDR3 is made up of 12 amino acids. CDR1 is SGHAT, CDR2 FQNNGV, per germline. Deletions cut 5 bases from V and 13 bases from J, with 12 bases between. CDR3 sequence reads: CASSVPKRPLHF. CDR3 sequence (DNA): TGTGCCAGCAGCGTGCCCAAAAGGCCCCTCCACTTT. Based on the CDR3 plus reference TRBV11-2 and TRBJ1-6, the full variable domain is EAGVAQSPRYKIIEKRQSVAFWCNPISGHATLYWYQQILGQGPKLLIQFQNNGVVDDSQLPKDRFSAERLKGVDSTLKIQPAKLEDSAVYLCASSVPKRPLHFGNGTRLTVT.

In its sample, this clone was seen once. The chain carries TRBV7-3 and TRBJ1-1, with no clear D. This CDR3 spans 15 amino acids. Germline CDR1 reads SGHTA; CDR2 reads FQGTGA. V lost 0 bases and J lost 0, with 8 bases in between. CDR3 nucleotide sequence: TGTGCCAGCAGCTTAACCCCGGGCATGAACACTGAAGCTTTCTTT. This encodes CASSLTPGMNTEAFF.

The V gene is TRBV18, the J gene TRBJ2-2; D unclear. The CDR3 spans 15 residues. The germline gives CDR1 KGHSH, CDR2 LQKENI. V was shortened by 8 bases and J by 0 bases, with 13 bases between the two germline ends. CDR3 amino acids: CASPRTDANTGELFF. For the CDR3, the DNA is TGTGCCAGCCCGCGGACGGACGCGAACACCGGGGAGCTGTTTTTT.

The V and J genes are TRBV29-1 and TRBJ2-7, with D hard to call. There are 12 residues in the CDR3. Deletions cut 6 bases from V and 3 bases from J, with 12 bases between. Germline loops: CDR1 SQVTM, CDR2 ANQGSEA. The CDR3 sequence: CSVAHGLYEQYF. CDR3 nucleotides: TGCAGCGTGGCTCACGGCCTCTACGAGCAGTACTTC.

V usage is TRBV5-4 and J usage is TRBJ2-3; 7 nucleotides match TRBD2. The CDR3 is 16 residues long. With 4 bases clipped from V and 0 bases from J, the junction kept 8 bases outside the gene matches. The germline gives CDR1 SGHNT, CDR2 YYREEE (reference sequence). The DNA of the CDR3 is TGTGCCAGCAGCACCGCAGCGGGAACTAGCACAGATACGCAGTATTTT. Encoded protein: CASSTAAGTSTDTQYF.

The CDR3, as DNA: TGCGCCAGCAGCTTGGTAGCGGGAGGTACCACAGATACGCAGTATTTT. Protein sequence: CASSLVAGGTTDTQYF. This chain uses TRBV5-1 with TRBJ2-3, with 10 bases that match TRBD2. The CDR3 totals 16 residues. J was trimmed by 2 bases and V by 0 bases; bases with no gene match: 3. Germline loops: CDR1 SGHRS, CDR2 YFSETQ.

This clone was recorded only once. This chain joins TRBV28 and TRBJ1-1; TRBD1 is a possible D gene (6 bases). CDR3 length: 18 amino acids. CDR1 MDHEN and CDR2 SYDVKM come from the germline V gene. V was trimmed by 3 bases and J by 5 bases, leaving 25 bases between them. The CDR3 region is CASSFFVGDTGRSTEAFF. CDR3 sequence (DNA): TGTGCCAGCAGTTTCTTTGTCGGCGATACAGGGAGAAGTACTGAAGCTTTCTTT.

This clone was counted a single time. This chain links TRBV28 with TRBJ1-5, with TRBD1 matching over 8 bases. Germline V gene sequence: CDR1 MDHEN, CDR2 SYDVKM. The J segment lost 5 bases and the V segment lost 6 bases, leaving 12 bases of the junction unmatched. The CDR3 runs to 16 residues. CDR3 sequence reads: CASSPKGRGRHQPQHF. The CDR3 DNA reads TGTGCCAGCAGCCCTAAGGGCAGGGGGCGGCATCAGCCCCAGCATTTT.

The chain is built from TRBV5-1 and TRBJ1-4, with unresolved D. V was pared by 3 bases and J by 0 bases, with 9 bases between. Germline V gives CDR1 SGHRS, CDR2 YFSETQ. The CDR3 is 15 amino acids. CDR3: CASSSDRTTNEKLFF. In DNA form, the CDR3 reads TGCGCCAGCAGCTCAGACCGCACAACTAATGAAAAACTGTTTTTT. The complete variable domain, with remaining parts taken from reference TRBV5-1 and TRBJ1-4, reads KAGVTQTPRYLIKTRGQQVTLSCSPISGHRSVSWYQQTPGQGLQFLFEYFSETQRNKGNFPGRFSGRQFSNSRSEMNVSTLELGDSALYLCASSSDRTTNEKLFFGSGTQLSVL.